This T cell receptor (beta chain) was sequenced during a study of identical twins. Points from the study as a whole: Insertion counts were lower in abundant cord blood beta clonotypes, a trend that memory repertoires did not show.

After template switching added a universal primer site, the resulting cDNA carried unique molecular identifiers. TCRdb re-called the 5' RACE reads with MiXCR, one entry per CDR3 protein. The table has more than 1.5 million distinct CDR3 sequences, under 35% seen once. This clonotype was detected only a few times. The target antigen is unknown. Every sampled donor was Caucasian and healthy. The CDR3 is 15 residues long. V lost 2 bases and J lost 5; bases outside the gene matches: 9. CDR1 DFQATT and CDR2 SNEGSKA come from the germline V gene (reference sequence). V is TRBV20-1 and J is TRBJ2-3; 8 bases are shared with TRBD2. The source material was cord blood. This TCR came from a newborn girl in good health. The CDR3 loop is CSARLTSGSGDTQYF. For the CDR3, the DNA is TGCAGTGCTAGACTTACCAGCGGGAGCGGAGATACGCAGTATTTT.